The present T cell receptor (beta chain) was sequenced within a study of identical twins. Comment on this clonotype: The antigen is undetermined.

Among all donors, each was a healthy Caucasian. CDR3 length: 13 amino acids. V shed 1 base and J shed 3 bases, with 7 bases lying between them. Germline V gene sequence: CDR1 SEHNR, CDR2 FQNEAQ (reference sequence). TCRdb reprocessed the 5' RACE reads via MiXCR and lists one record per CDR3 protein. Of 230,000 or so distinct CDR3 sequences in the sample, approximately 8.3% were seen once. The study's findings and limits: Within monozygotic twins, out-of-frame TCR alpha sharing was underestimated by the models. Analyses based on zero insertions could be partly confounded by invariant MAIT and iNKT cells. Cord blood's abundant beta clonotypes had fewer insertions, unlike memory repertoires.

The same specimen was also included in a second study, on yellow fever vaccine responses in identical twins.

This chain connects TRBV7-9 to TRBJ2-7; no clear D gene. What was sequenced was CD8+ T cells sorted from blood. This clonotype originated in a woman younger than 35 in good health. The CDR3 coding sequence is TGTGCCAGCAGCTTAGTCTCACTCTACGAGCAGTACTTC. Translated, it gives CASSLVSLYEQYF.